This T cell receptor (beta chain) comes out of a study of shared clonotypes between healthy human individuals (TCRdb year 2020). Study-level background: The cohort comprised two women and three men aged 18 to 49 years. For each donor, CD4 naive and CD4 memory were each given three plates, CD8 naive was given two plates, and CD8 memory was given one plate. Blood TCR repertoires of about five healthy adults were deeply sequenced to estimate repertoire size and the extent of clonotype sharing between individuals. To increase sequencing depth and limit assay-specific biases, different laboratories used diverse techniques to prepare libraries and sequence TCR repertoires. Each donor's leukapheresis produced roughly between roughly 0.85 and 10 billion PBMCs.

General conclusions and limits of the study: Based on pairwise subsampling, the degree of clonotype sharing among donors was expected to be affected by sequencing depth. Sharing across a handful of donors was observed for approximately 5% of naive CD4, over 3% of naive CD8, 2% to 2.5% of memory CD4, and 0.4% of memory CD8 clonotypes. Compared with non-shared clonotypes, the clonotypes found in all four sorted-subset donors had higher generation probabilities. Sampling was restricted to blood, and TCR repertoires in tissues likely differ from the TCR repertoires found in blood. Estimated clonotype richness was generally larger for naive than for memory subsets. Because the study included a small number of donors, the genetic and exposure-history diversity represented was limited. Rarefaction of sorted-subset datasets indicated incomplete sequencing despite the large sequencing depth.

On this clone: The antigen it recognizes is unknown. The sample holds no much larger clone one base away, and base qualities are not on file.

The donors were healthy, HIV-negative adults who had no recently reported acute infections or vaccinations. Only Caucasian adults living in Nashville, Tennessee, USA were represented among the donors. CD4+ T cells were enriched by magnetic negative selection; naive cells were then positively selected on CD45RA, and the negative fraction formed the memory subset. After blood collection by leukapheresis, PBMCs were isolated using Ficoll-Histopaque density gradient centrifugation and then cryopreserved in the vapor phase of liquid nitrogen. Analytical flow cytometry was used to check the purity and quantity of every magnetically sorted T cell population. Genomic DNA was isolated from every sorted fraction and measured by UV absorbance on a Nanodrop 2000c. TCR CDR3 regions were amplified from genomic DNA by multiplex PCR using the deep immunoSEQ assay. For each cell subset, the extracted genomic DNA was distributed evenly across all wells of several immunoSEQ 96-well plates, and each plate served as one replicate. For sorted subsets, roughly 0.2 ug genomic DNA, equal to about 30,000 T cell genomes, was loaded into each replicate PCR. The purified libraries were quantified using a Qubit 3.0 fluorometer, sized with a Bioanalyzer 2100, and then quantified again using the KAPA Library Quantification kit. Every immunoSEQ 96-well plate was sequenced on a dedicated single-read 150-cycle Illumina NextSeq 550 flow cell. The original pipeline was this. Because the immunoSEQ output included only junctional sequences and no quality scores, the filtering could not be the same as the filtering used for full-length reads. To assign V/J genes and CDR3, sequences were annotated using PyIR, a Python wrapper for IgBLAST v1.9, with IMGT germline references. Reads with weak V/J assignments (E-value above 1e-6), missing CDR3, stop codons, out-of-frame junctions, or ambiguous translated residues were removed. V3J clonotypes were defined by identical inferred V gene, J gene, and CDR3 amino acid sequence. Percentage overlap between repertoires was calculated by dividing the number of shared unique clonotypes by the size of the smaller repertoire. Three approaches were used to assess repertoire richness: RTK rarefaction, the Chao1 estimator, and Recon v2.1 estimates of unobserved clonotypes. Generation probabilities were computed with OLGA for all TCRbeta clonotypes obtained by the gDNA method from several donors. The immuneACCESS repertoire file appears here via TCRdb, limited to in-frame rearrangements. These files lack a portion of the clones; in checked studies, under half of the deficit traces to unresolved V genes, and the cause of the others is not known. The V and J calls and clone size come from that table; D and trimming were worked out from the DNA. The table for this sample lists about 1,500,000 clones; roughly 96% of them were counted only once. The top ten clones comprise approximately 1% of the sample.

CDR1 and CDR2, looked up from the germline V gene, are SGDLS and YYNGEE. The V end gives up 2 bases and the J end 6 bases, leaving 10 bases in the junction not matched to a gene. Its CDR3 holds 15 amino acids, cysteine through phenylalanine. The DNA shown is the 45-base CDR3, in frame from base 1. Recombination linked TRBV9 to TRBJ2-7; the central 8 bases match TRBD2. This sequence originates from a man in his thirties or forties in good health. Material for sequencing was naive CD4+ T cells sorted from blood. The cell subset or site label, as the study defines it: CD45RA+ positively selected. The bases are TGTGCCAGCAGCGTCAGTAGCGGGATTGGTAGCGAGCAGTACTTC. Translated, this is CASSVSSGIGSEQYF.